Listed below are T cell receptor beta chains from one sample, sequenced in a study of shared clonotypes between healthy human individuals. Using immunoSEQ multiplex PCR, the repertoire was profiled, and TCRdb retains in-frame clones only, with some absent. The sample includes some 2 million clones, 95% of them seen just once. Source material: naive CD4+ T cells sorted from blood. These receptors all stem from a man aged 18-30 years in good health. Both conserved end residues are part of each CDR3. The D gene is left open where the match is weak. Not every row has a clone size; where given, it reads once, few, many or a size class.

>TRBD1|NA|16|TRBV4-3|TRBJ2-7
CASSRGTGGPTREQYF
TGCGCCAGCAGCCGGGGGACAGGGGGCCCGACTCGCGAGCAGTACTTC
>TRBD2|NA|16|TRBV7-9|TRBJ2-1
CASSLALVAGGHEQFF
TGTGCCAGCAGCTTAGCGTTGGTAGCGGGAGGGCATGAGCAGTTCTTC
>NA|NA|15|TRBV7-9|TRBJ2-1
CASSLEGGSYNEQFF
TGTGCCAGCAGCTTAGAGGGCGGCTCCTACAATGAGCAGTTCTTC
>NA|NA|14|TRBV5-6|TRBJ2-2
CASSLWSVGRELFF
TGTGCCAGCAGCTTGTGGAGTGTGGGGAGGGAGCTGTTTTTT
>TRBD1|NA|15|TRBV5-1|TRBJ1-1
CASSFGGQANTEAFF
TGCGCCAGCAGCTTCGGCGGACAGGCCAACACTGAAGCTTTCTTT
>NA|NA|15|TRBV5-8|TRBJ1-5
CASSLRGGLGQPQHF
TGTGCCAGCAGCTTGAGAGGGGGTTTAGGGCAGCCCCAGCATTTT
>NA|NA|14|TRBV5-1|TRBJ2-2
CASSPGTFTGELFF
TGCGCCAGCAGCCCCGGGACATTCACCGGGGAGCTGTTTTTT
>TRBD1|once|17|TRBV5-5|TRBJ1-2
CASSLGATGALNYGYTF
TGTGCCAGCAGCTTGGGCGCGACAGGGGCCCTCAACTATGGCTACACCTTC
>NA|NA|15|TRBV7-8|TRBJ2-6
CASSFGEAGANVLTF
TGTGCCAGCAGCTTTGGGGAAGCTGGGGCCAACGTCCTGACTTTC
>NA|NA|11|TRBV6-5|TRBJ2-5
CASSLGRAEYF
TGTGCCAGCAGTCTTGGACGGGCCGAGTACTTC
>NA|once|12|TRBV7-8|TRBJ1-5
CASSTWGGFKHF
TGTGCCAGCAGCACCTGGGGGGGGTTTAAGCATTTT
>NA|once|15|TRBV5-1|TRBJ2-6
CASSLVPAGANVLTF
TGCGCCAGCAGCTTGGTCCCAGCTGGGGCCAACGTCCTGACTTTC
>NA|NA|14|TRBV18|TRBJ1-5
CASSLQGEGQPQHF
TGTGCCAGCTCACTACAGGGAGAAGGACAGCCCCAGCATTTT
>NA|NA|14|TRBV25-1|TRBJ2-3
CASSESIGVFVQYF
TGTGCCAGCAGTGAATCAATTGGGGTTTTTGTGCAGTATTTT
>NA|NA|15|TRBV4-1|TRBJ1-5
CASSHDGSSRQPQHF
TGCGCCAGCAGCCACGATGGGTCCAGCCGGCAGCCCCAGCATTTT
>NA|NA|15|TRBV5-8|TRBJ2-7
CASSSHRGLTYEQYF
TGTGCCAGCAGCTCGCATCGAGGGTTGACCTACGAGCAGTACTTC
>NA|NA|15|TRBV10-3|TRBJ1-2
CAIPIRDTDNYGYTF
TGTGCCATACCGATCCGGGACACCGATAACTATGGCTACACCTTC
>NA|NA|14|TRBV6-1|TRBJ2-3
CASSRDPSTDTQYF
TGTGCATCCAGTCGGGACCCAAGCACAGATACGCAGTATTTT
>TRBD2|NA|18|TRBV10-3|TRBJ2-7
CAISGRGFQGPNPYEQYF
TGTGCCATCAGCGGGAGGGGGTTCCAGGGGCCGAATCCCTACGAGCAGTACTTC
>NA|NA|17|TRBV13|TRBJ1-6
CASSLGGQGSYNSPLHF
TGTGCCAGCAGCTTAGGGGGTCAGGGCTCCTATAATTCACCCCTCCACTTT
>NA|once|11|TRBV6-4|TRBJ1-1
CASREAGEAFF
TGTGCCAGCAGGGAGGCTGGTGAAGCTTTCTTT
>NA|NA|12|TRBV5-1|TRBJ2-1
CASSFTNNEQFF
TGCGCCAGCAGCTTTACAAACAATGAGCAGTTCTTC
>TRBD2|NA|15|TRBV2|TRBJ2-3
CASSGLAGGTDTQYF
TGTGCCAGTAGTGGACTAGCGGGGGGCACAGATACGCAGTATTTT
>NA|NA|13|TRBV5-1|TRBJ2-7
CASNPDNLDEQYF
TGCGCCAGCAACCCTGACAATTTGGACGAGCAGTACTTC
>NA|NA|14|TRBV27|TRBJ2-2
CASSPPWGTGELFF
TGTGCCAGCAGCCCCCCCTGGGGCACCGGGGAGCTGTTTTTT
>NA|NA|15|TRBV6-5|TRBJ2-1
CASSLTQSSYNEQFF
TGTGCCAGCAGTTTGACTCAAAGCTCCTACAATGAGCAGTTCTTC
>TRBD1|NA|16|TRBV28|TRBJ1-2
CASSFATGLFFYGYTF
TGTGCCAGCAGTTTTGCGACAGGGTTGTTTTTCTATGGCTACACCTTC
>TRBD1|NA|14|TRBV19|TRBJ1-5
CASSVDRAGQPQHF
TGTGCCAGTAGTGTTGACAGGGCGGGTCAGCCCCAGCATTTT
>NA|NA|15|TRBV18|TRBJ2-7
CASSPLPTETYEQYF
TGTGCCAGCTCACCACTGCCGACGGAGACCTACGAGCAGTACTTC
>TRBD1|NA|14|TRBV5-1|TRBJ2-7
CASRHGTASYEQYF
TGCGCCAGCAGACACGGGACAGCATCCTACGAGCAGTACTTC
>TRBD1|NA|15|TRBV5-1|TRBJ2-7
CASSLSGTGPYEQYF
TGCGCCAGCAGCCTGAGCGGGACAGGGCCCTACGAGCAGTACTTC
>TRBD1|once|14|TRBV5-1|TRBJ2-3
CASGTGGAIDTQYF
TGCGCCAGTGGGACAGGGGGCGCGATAGATACGCAGTATTTT
>NA|NA|15|TRBV12-5|TRBJ2-1
CASGSGQSSYNEQFF
TGTGCTAGTGGTTCCGGACAAAGCTCCTACAATGAGCAGTTCTTC
>NA|once|18|TRBV7-2|TRBJ1-5
CASSRADGFMYSNQPQHF
TGTGCCAGCAGCCGAGCCGACGGTTTTATGTATAGCAATCAGCCCCAGCATTTT
>NA|NA|14|TRBV4-2|TRBJ1-4
CASSPQGIYEKLFF
TGTGCCAGCAGCCCTCAGGGGATATACGAAAAACTGTTTTTT
>NA|NA|14|TRBV15|TRBJ2-5
CATSRDRVLETQYF
TGTGCCACCAGCAGAGACAGGGTTTTGGAGACCCAGTACTTC
>NA|NA|12|TRBV9|TRBJ1-6
CASSGLFSPLHF
TGTGCCAGCAGCGGTCTTTTTTCACCCCTCCACTTT
>NA|once|13|TRBV10-1|TRBJ1-1
CASSYREGTEAFF
TGCGCCAGCAGTTACAGGGAGGGCACTGAAGCTTTCTTT
>TRBD1|once|15|TRBV4-1|TRBJ2-3
CASSQEDRVEDTQYF
TGCGCCAGCAGCCAAGAGGACAGGGTCGAAGATACGCAGTATTTT
>NA|NA|14|TRBV7-6|TRBJ2-2
CASSSGTGAGELFF
TGTGCCAGCAGCTCCGGGACTGGAGCCGGGGAGCTGTTTTTT
>NA|once|15|TRBV5-1|TRBJ1-1
CASSLQSGLDTEAFF
TGCGCCAGCAGCTTGCAGTCAGGGTTGGACACTGAAGCTTTCTTT
>NA|NA|14|TRBV29-1|TRBJ1-6
CSARTGTYNSPLHF
TGCAGCGCTCGAACAGGGACTTATAATTCACCCCTCCACTTT
>NA|NA|15|TRBV18|TRBJ2-7
CASSPGQQETYEQYF
TGTGCCAGCTCACCCGGACAGCAAGAAACATACGAGCAGTACTTC
>NA|NA|13|TRBV10-3|TRBJ2-1
CAISEPGDNEQFF
TGTGCCATCAGTGAGCCAGGCGACAATGAGCAGTTCTTC
>TRBD1|NA|17|TRBV15|TRBJ1-5
CATSERTGRPSNQPQHF
TGTGCCACCAGTGAGCGGACAGGGCGACCCTCCAATCAGCCCCAGCATTTT
>NA|NA|15|TRBV5-6|TRBJ1-5
CASSLGQDFNQPQHF
TGTGCCAGCAGCTTGGGCCAGGATTTCAATCAGCCCCAGCATTTT
>TRBD1|NA|15|TRBV28|TRBJ1-5
CASSFGQGLGQPQHF
TGTGCCAGCAGTTTCGGACAGGGTCTGGGTCAGCCCCAGCATTTT
>NA|NA|16|TRBV19|TRBJ2-1
CASSIGELGKAYEQFF
TGTGCCAGTAGCATAGGGGAGCTAGGTAAAGCGTATGAGCAGTTCTTC
>TRBD2|NA|17|TRBV9|TRBJ2-2
CASTRTSSGGSPGELFF
TGTGCCAGCACCCGCACCTCTAGCGGGGGGAGCCCCGGGGAGCTGTTTTTT
>NA|NA|18|TRBV27|TRBJ1-1
CASSQTPTRRTMNTEAFF
TGTGCCAGCAGCCAAACTCCCACCCGACGGACCATGAACACTGAAGCTTTCTTT
>TRBD2|NA|16|TRBV11-3|TRBJ2-3
CASSLRGGSASDTQYF
TGTGCCAGCAGCTTACGGGGCGGGAGCGCGTCAGATACGCAGTATTTT
>NA|NA|15|TRBV6-5|TRBJ2-7
CASRRNRDNSYEQYF
TGTGCCAGCAGGAGGAACCGGGACAACTCCTACGAGCAGTACTTC
>TRBD2|NA|17|TRBV9|TRBJ2-3
CASSVGGSGASTDTQYF
TGTGCCAGCAGCGTAGGAGGTAGCGGGGCTAGCACAGATACGCAGTATTTT
>TRBD2|NA|15|TRBV6-5|TRBJ2-3
CASSRLAGAGDTQYF
TGTGCCAGCAGCCGACTAGCGGGGGCGGGGGATACGCAGTATTTT